This T cell receptor beta chain was profiled in a study of regulatory dendritic cells for organ transplantation. General observations from the study: The most alloreactive TCR clonotypes were found in resting memory CD8+ cells.

Measured with immunoSEQ multiplex PCR; TCRdb has only the in-frame clones, and not every one. The sample yields some 35,000 clones, about 89% seen once. The CDR3 has 16 amino acids. Looked up from germline, CDR1 is SGHRS and CDR2 is YFSETQ. The V gene end was trimmed by 4 bases and the J gene end by 0 bases; junction bases not matched to a gene: 8. On this clone: Its target is not known.

Sequencing was performed on naive CD4+ T cells from blood. The subset: CD45RA+ naive T cells. This clonotype originated in a human donor in good health. The V gene is TRBV5-1, the J gene TRBJ2-7; 9 bases line up with TRBD2. Written as DNA, the CDR3 is TGCGCCAGCAGCAGGAGGACTAGCGCTACCTCCTACGAGCAGTACTTC. Protein: CASSRRTSATSYEQYF.